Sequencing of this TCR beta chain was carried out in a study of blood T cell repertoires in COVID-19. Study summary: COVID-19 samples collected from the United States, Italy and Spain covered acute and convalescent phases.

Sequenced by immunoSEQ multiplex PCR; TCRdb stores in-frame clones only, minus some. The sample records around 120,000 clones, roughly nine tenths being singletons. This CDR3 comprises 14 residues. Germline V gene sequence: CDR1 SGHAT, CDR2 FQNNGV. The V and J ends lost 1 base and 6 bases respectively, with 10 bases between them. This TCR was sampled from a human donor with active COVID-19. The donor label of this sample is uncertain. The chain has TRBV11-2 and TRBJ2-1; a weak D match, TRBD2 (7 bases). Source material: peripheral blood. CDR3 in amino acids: CASSLVGGANEQFF. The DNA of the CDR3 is TGTGCCAGCAGCTTAGTAGGGGGGGCCAATGAGCAGTTCTTC.